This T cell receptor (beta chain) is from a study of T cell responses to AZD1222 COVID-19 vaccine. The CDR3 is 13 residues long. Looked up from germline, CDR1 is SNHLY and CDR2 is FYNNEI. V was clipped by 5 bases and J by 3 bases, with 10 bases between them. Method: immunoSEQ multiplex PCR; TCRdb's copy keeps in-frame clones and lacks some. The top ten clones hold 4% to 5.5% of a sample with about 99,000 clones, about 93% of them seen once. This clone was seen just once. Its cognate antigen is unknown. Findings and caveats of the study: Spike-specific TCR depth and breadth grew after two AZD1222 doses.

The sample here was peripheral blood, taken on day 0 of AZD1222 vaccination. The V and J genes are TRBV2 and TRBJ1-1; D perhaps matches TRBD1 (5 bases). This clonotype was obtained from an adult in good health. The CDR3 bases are TGTGCCAGCAGTTCGACAGTGGACACTGAAGCTTTCTTT. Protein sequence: CASSSTVDTEAFF.